This TCR beta chain was obtained from a study of early T cells in non-severe SARS-CoV-2 infection (dated by TCRdb to about 2021). For the wider study: Bulk RNA from unsorted whole blood was used for TCR sequencing, so alpha and beta chains could not be paired. Study-level results and caveats: VDJdb matching was skewed toward anti-spike CD8 responses and likely underestimated virus-specific expansions, missing private and CD4 specificities.

The library was prepared using 5' RACE. The listed sequencing device is NextSeq 500. In the TCR library protocol, unique molecular identifiers were attached to individual cDNA molecules to correct for PCR bias and sequencing error. Both TCR alpha and beta chains were sequenced, and tight co-correlation was observed between alpha and beta sequence abundances in each sample. On the study's bioinformatics: V gene, J gene and CDR3 annotation of TCR sequences was performed with Decombinator V4. TCRs were defined as expanded if a significant change between any two time points was detected under a Poisson model with p below 0.0001. TCR abundances were normalised to the total number of TCRs sequenced per sample and expressed as counts per million. MAIT TCRs were defined by TRAV1-2 paired with TRAJ12, TRAJ20 or TRAJ33, and iNKT TCRs by TRAV10 paired with TRAJ18. VDJdb, accessed 1 November 2021, was searched for CMV, EBV and SARS-CoV-2 annotated TCRs, with TCRs annotated for multiple antigens excluded. TCRdb took the public reads, trimmed them with fastp at Q25, ran MiXCR for clone calling and kept in-frame beta chains. CDR3 protein duplicates are merged, each entry listing the most common genes and DNA. The V and J calls shown here were made by TCRdb, not taken from the authors' results. This sample gives approximately 75,000 distinct CDR3 sequences in total; roughly 4.5% of them show up just once. Of the sample, approximately 3.6% is held by the ten largest clones.

Counted from cysteine to phenylalanine, this CDR3 has 16 amino acids. Of the read, only the CDR3 DNA is kept; its 48 bases are in frame from base 1. V and J lose 6 bases and 2 bases, and a span of 16 bases separates them. Reading the germline V gene (reference sequence) gives CDR1 SEHNR and CDR2 FQNEAQ. A case-control design nested within a healthcare worker cohort in London, UK, was used, with weekly nasopharyngeal swab PCR tests and blood sampling performed. Between 23 and 31 March 2020, the week of the UK lockdown, healthcare workers were enrolled and then followed up weekly for as long as 16 weeks. This clonotype was recorded at least ten times. Its antigen is still unknown. Base qualities are not at hand, and no much larger clone is one base apart.

The material sequenced was whole blood, taken at baseline. This clonotype was obtained from an adult who was a healthcare worker with PCR-confirmed SARS-CoV-2 infection or an uninfected control (not recorded which). The donor label of this sample is uncertain. Recombination joined TRBV7-9 with TRBJ2-2; no confident D gene assignment can be made. The DNA sequence is given as TGTGCCAGCAGACCCGGCCTCGCGGCCAACACCGGGGAGCTGTTTTTT. The translation is CASRPGLAANTGELFF.